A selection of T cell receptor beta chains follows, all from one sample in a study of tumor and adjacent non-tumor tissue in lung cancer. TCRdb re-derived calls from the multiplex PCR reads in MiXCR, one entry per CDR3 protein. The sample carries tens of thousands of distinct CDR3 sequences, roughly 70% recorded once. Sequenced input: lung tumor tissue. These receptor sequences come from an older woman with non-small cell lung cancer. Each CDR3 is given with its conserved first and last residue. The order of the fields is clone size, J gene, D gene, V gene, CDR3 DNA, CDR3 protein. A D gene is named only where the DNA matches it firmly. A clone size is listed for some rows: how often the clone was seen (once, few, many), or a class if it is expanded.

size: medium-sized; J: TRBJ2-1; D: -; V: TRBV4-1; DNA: TGCGCCAGCAGCTCCATTTGGGAGCGGGCCTCCTACAATGAGCAGTTCTTC; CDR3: CASSSIWERASYNEQFF
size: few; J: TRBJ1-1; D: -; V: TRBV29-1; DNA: TGCAGCATCCTACAGAATGAAGCTTTCTTT; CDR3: CSILQNEAFF
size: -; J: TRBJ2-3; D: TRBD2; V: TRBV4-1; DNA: TGCGCCAGCAGCCGCGCGACTAGCGGTTCAGATACGGAGTATTTT; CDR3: CASSRATSGSDTEYF
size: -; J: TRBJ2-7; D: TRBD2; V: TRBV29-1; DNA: TGTAGCGCTCGAGGGACTAGACACTACGAGCAGTACTTC; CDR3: CSARGTRHYEQYF
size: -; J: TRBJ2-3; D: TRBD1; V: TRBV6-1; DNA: TGTGCCAGCAGTTTGGTCCAGGGGGCATTAAGCAATCAGCTCCAGTATTTT; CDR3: CASSLVQGALSNQLQYF
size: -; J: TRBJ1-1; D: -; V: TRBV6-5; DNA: TGTGCCAGCAGATCCCCCACAGAGGGAACTGAAGCTTTCTTT; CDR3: CASRSPTEGTEAFF
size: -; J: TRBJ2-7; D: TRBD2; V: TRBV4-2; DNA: TGTGCCAGCAGCCAAACACATCAGACCGGGACTAGCGGTTCCAACGAGCAGTACTTC; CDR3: CASSQTHQTGTSGSNEQYF
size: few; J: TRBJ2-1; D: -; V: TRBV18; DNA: TGTGCCAGCTCACCGGACTCTAGCGCGTACAATGAGCAGTTCTTC; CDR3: CASSPDSSAYNEQFF
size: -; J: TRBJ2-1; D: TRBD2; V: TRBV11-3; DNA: TGTGCCAGCGGCTTAGTTCTGAGGACTAGCGGGATACTTGAGCAGTTCTTC; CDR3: CASGLVLRTSGILEQFF
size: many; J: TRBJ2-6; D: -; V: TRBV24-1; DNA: TGTGCCACCAGCGGCGGATTCTCTGGGGCCAACGTCCTGACTTTC; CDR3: CATSGGFSGANVLTF
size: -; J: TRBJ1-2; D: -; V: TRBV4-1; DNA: TGCGCCAGCAGCCGTGAGGCCCGAGACTATAGCTACACCTTC; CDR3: CASSREARDYSYTF
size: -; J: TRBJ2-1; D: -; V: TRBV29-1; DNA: TGCAACGTTGATGAGTCCTACAATGAGCAGTTCTTC; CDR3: CNVDESYNEQFF
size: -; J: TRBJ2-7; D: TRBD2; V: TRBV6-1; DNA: TGTGCCAGCAGTGAAGGGCCTAGCGGTGTTTACAAGCAGTACTTC; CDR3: CASSEGPSGVYKQYF
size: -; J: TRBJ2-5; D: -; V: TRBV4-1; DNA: TGCGCCAGCATCCAAGACCGACCGGGCCACCAAGGAGGGACCCAGTATTTC; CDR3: CASIQDRPGHQGGTQYF
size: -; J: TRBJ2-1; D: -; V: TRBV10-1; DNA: TGCGCCAGCAGTCACTCGGCGAATGAGCCGTTCTTC; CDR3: CASSHSANEPFF
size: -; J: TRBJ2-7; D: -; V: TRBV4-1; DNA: TGCGCCAGCAGCCCCGTACTGGGGCATACCTACGAGCAGTACTTC; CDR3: CASSPVLGHTYEQYF
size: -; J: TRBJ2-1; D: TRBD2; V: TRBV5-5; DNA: TGTGCCGGCAGCTTGGAGGGACCAGCGGGAGTCGGGTGTGAGCAGTTCTTC; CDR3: CAGSLEGPAGVGCEQFF